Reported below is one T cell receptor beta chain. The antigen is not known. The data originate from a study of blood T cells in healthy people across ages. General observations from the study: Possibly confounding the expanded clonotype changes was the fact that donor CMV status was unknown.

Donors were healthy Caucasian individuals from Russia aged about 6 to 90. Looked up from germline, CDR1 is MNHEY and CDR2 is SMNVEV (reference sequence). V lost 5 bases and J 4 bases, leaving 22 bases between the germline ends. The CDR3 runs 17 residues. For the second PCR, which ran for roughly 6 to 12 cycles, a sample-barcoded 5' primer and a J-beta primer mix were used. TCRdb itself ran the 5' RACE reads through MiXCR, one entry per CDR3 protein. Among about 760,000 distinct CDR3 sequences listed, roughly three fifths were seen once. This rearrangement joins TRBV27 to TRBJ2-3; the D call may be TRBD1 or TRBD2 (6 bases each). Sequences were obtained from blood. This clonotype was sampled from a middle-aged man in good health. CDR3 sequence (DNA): TGTGCCAGCAGTGGGGGCGGCGGGACGAGGGTACCAGATACGCAGTATTTT. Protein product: CASSGGGGTRVPDTQYF.